Shown below are 17 T cell receptor beta chains from a single sample sequenced in a study of CXCR3-negative and CXCR3-positive naive CD8 T cells. With UMI labels, 5' RACE was used to prepare the TRB cDNA libraries. Using the 5' RACE reads, TCRdb records one entry per CDR3 protein without DNA. The specimen's table records tens of thousands of distinct CDR3 sequences. Sequencing was performed on naive CXCR3- CD8+ T cells from blood. Subset reported: CD45RO-CCR7+CD27+CD95- naive CD8+ T cells lacking CXCR3 (TNR3-). These receptors were collected from a human donor in good health. Some clones in this sample may be carry-over from other donors' samples.

The V gene is TRBV7-9, the J gene TRBJ2-6; the D call from TCRdb, TRBD2, cannot be confirmed without DNA. Germline-derived CDR1 and CDR2 are SEHNR and FQNEAQ (reference sequence). The CDR3 spans 15 residues. The chain's CDR3 is CASSHGPTGANVLTF.

This chain connects TRBV7-2 to TRBJ2-1. Germline-derived CDR1 and CDR2 are SGHTA and FQGNSA. There are 15 residues in the CDR3. CDR3 sequence: CASSLWTSSYNEQFF.

This chain links TRBV20-1 with TRBJ1-5; the D call from TCRdb, TRBD1, cannot be confirmed without DNA. The germline gives CDR1 DFQATT, CDR2 SNEGSKA (reference sequence). The length of the CDR3 is 12 residues. CDR3 in amino acids: CSEGQGDQPQHF.

The chain couples TRBV29-1 to TRBJ2-1. The germline gives CDR1 SQVTM, CDR2 ANQGSEA. The CDR3 length is 12 residues. The CDR3 protein is CSDRNSYNEQFF.

This rearrangement joins TRBV29-1 to TRBJ2-2; absent DNA, TCRdb's TRBD1 call cannot be checked. The CDR3 is 14 amino acids. Germline V gives CDR1 SQVTM, CDR2 ANQGSEA. The CDR3 sequence: CSVGPGTVTGELFF.

This chain connects TRBV11-3 to TRBJ1-1. The CDR3 length is 14 residues. CDR1 and CDR2 (germline): SGHNT, YENEEA. CDR3 in amino acids: CASSNRHTNTEAFF.

The chain carries TRBV2 and TRBJ2-3; the TCRdb call, TRBD2, lacks DNA for checking. CDR1 and CDR2 (germline): SNHLY, FYNNEI. This CDR3 is 15 amino acids long. CDR3 protein: CASSEEGLSTDTQYF.

This chain uses TRBV28 with TRBJ2-7; as DNA is missing, the TRBD1 call by TCRdb cannot be tested. Germline V gene lookup returns CDR1 MDHEN and CDR2 SYDVKM. The CDR3 covers 14 residues. CDR3 in amino acids: CASSPANDPPEQYF.

The chain recombines TRBV7-3 with TRBJ2-7. CDR3 length: 13 amino acids. The V gene's germline CDR1 is SGHTA and CDR2 FQGTGA. CDR3 sequence reads: CASSSDVSYEQYF.

The CDR3 region is CASSMGGHYGYTF. V gene TRBV14 combines with J gene TRBJ1-2; the TCRdb D gene call, TRBD1, has no DNA to confirm it. The CDR3 sequence is 13 residues long. Germline CDR1 is SGHDN and CDR2 is FVKESK.

The chain's CDR3 is CASSQSRIRDNTGELFF. The chain carries TRBV23-1 and TRBJ2-2; TCRdb designates TRBD1, a call that cannot be tested without DNA. TRBV23-1 is flagged as an ORF with uncertain function. This CDR3 has 17 residues.

The gene calls are TRBV6-4 and TRBJ2-4; TCRdb proposes TRBD2, but this gene call is untestable without DNA. The CDR3 is made up of 14 amino acids. CDR1 and CDR2 (germline): MRHNA, SNTAGT. This chain's CDR3 is CASSIDRPYPIQYF.

V is TRBV4-2 and J is TRBJ2-4; the D gene TCRdb calls, TRBD1, cannot be checked with no DNA. The CDR3 length is 17 residues. The germline CDR1 and CDR2 sequences are LGHNA and YNFKEQ. The CDR3 sequence: CASSQGTEGIGANIQYF.

The rearrangement joins TRBV29-1 to TRBJ1-1. Germline V gene data show CDR1 as SQVTM and CDR2 as ANQGSEA. This CDR3 contains 12 residues. The CDR3 here is CSVVENNTEAFF. The complete variable domain, with remaining parts taken from reference TRBV29-1 and TRBJ1-1, reads SAVISQKPSRDICQRGTSLTIQCQVDSQVTMMFWYRQQPGQSLTLIATANQGSEATYESGFVIDKFPISRPNLTFSTLTVSNMSPEDSSIYLCSVVENNTEAFFGQGTRLTVV.

The V gene is TRBV29-1, the J gene TRBJ2-2. The CDR3 contains 13 residues. The V gene's germline CDR1 is SQVTM and CDR2 ANQGSEA. The CDR3 reads CSVESTNTGELFF.

The chain links TRBV10-3 to TRBJ1-2; there is no DNA to check the TCRdb D call of TRBD1. The CDR3 has 15 amino acids. Germline CDR1 reads ENHRY; CDR2 reads SYGVKD. The CDR3 sequence is CAISEREQGDYGYTF.

The J gene is TRBJ2-1, the V gene TRBV29-1. Germline CDR1 and CDR2: SQVTM and ANQGSEA. CDR3 length: 13 residues. The CDR3 is CSVEVSSYNEQFF.